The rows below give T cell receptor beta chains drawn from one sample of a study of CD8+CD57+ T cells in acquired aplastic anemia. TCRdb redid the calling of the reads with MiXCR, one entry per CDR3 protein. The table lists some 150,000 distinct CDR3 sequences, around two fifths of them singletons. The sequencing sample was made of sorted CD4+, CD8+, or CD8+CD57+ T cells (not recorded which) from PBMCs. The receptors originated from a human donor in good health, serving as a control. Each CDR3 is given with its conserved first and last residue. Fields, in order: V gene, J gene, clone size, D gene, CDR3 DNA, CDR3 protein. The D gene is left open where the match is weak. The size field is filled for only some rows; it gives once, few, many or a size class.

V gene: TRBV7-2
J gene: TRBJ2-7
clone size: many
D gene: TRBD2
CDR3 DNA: TGTGCCAGCAGCTTTGTAGCGGCTAGCGGGAGTTACGAGCAGTACTTC
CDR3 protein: CASSFVAASGSYEQYF

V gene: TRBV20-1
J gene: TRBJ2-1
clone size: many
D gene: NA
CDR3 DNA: TGCAGTGGAAATAGCGGTAGCTCCTACAATGAGCAGTTCTTC
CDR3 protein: CSGNSGSSYNEQFF

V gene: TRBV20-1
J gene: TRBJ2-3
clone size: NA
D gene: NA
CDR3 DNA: TGCAGTGCTGCGTGGGGGGGGCCTCTCACAGATACGCAGTATTTT
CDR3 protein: CSAAWGGPLTDTQYF

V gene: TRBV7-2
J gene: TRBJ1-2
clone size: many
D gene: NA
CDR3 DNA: TGTGCCAGCAGCTTATTAGGGGCGCTCGGCTACACCTTC
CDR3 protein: CASSLLGALGYTF

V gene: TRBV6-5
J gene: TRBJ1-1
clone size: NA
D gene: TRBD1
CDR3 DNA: TGTGCCAGCAGTTACTTGCCCCCGCGAAACAGGGGGCGTAGGGATGAAGCTTTCTTT
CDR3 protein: CASSYLPPRNRGRRDEAFF

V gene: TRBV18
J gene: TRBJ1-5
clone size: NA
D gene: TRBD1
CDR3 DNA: TGTGCCAGCTCGCGGACAGGGAGTTTTCAGCCCCAGCATTTT
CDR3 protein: CASSRTGSFQPQHF

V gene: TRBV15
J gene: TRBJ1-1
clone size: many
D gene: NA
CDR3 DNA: TGTGCCACCAGCAGAACCGGTGATCAGACTGAAGCTTTCTTT
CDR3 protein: CATSRTGDQTEAFF

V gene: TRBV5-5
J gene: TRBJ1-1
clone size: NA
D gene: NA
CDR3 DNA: TGTGCCAGCAGCTTGGAAAAGGACCGTAGGACTGAAGCTTTCTTT
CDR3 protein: CASSLEKDRRTEAFF

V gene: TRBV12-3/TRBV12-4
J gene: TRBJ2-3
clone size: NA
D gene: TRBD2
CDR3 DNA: TGTGCCAGCAGTTCCAGCGGGGGTCTCGATACGCAGTATTTC
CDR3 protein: CASSSSGGLDTQYF

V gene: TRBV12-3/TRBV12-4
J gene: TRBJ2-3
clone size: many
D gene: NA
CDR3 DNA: TGTGCCAGCAGTCGAATCACAGATACGCAGTATTTT
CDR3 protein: CASSRITDTQYF

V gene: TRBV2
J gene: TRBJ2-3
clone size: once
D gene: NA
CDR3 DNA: TGTGCCAGCAGTAGTCGACAGGGAGGCCCAGATACGCAGTATTTT
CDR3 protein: CASSSRQGGPDTQYF

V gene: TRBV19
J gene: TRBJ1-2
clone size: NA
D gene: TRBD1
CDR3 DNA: TGTGCCAGTACATATGACAGGGGCACGTATGGCTACACCTTC
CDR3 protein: CASTYDRGTYGYTF

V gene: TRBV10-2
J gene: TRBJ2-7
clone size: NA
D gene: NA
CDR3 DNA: TGCGCCAGCAGTGCGGGGGACCACGAGCAGTACTTC
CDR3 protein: CASSAGDHEQYF

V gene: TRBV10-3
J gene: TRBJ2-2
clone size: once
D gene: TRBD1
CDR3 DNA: TGTGCCATCTTGGCGGAGACAGGGTTCACCGGGGAGCTGTTTTTT
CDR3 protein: CAILAETGFTGELFF

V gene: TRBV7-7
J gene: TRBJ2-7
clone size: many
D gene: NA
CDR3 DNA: TGTGCCAGCAGCGAGCCCGCCCCAGGGGTTGTTGCTTACGAGCAGTACTTC
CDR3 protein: CASSEPAPGVVAYEQYF

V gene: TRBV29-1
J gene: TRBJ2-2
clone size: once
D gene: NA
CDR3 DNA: TGCAGCGTTCGATTGGCAGGGGTTACCGGGGAGCTGTTTTTT
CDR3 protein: CSVRLAGVTGELFF

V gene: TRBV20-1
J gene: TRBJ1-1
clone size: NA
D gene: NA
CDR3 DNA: TGCAGTGCTAGAGATCGAGAGATCAACACTGAAGCTTTCTTT
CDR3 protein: CSARDREINTEAFF

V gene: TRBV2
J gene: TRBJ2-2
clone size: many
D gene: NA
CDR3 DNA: TGTGCCAGCAGTGACCCTGGAAGAACCGGGGAGCTGTTTTTT
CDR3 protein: CASSDPGRTGELFF

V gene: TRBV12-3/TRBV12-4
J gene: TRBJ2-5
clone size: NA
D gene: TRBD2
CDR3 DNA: TGTGCCAGCAACTCCCGGGGGGGCCGGTCTGAGACCCAGTACTTC
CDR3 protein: CASNSRGGRSETQYF

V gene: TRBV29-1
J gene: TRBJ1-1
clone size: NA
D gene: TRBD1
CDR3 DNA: TGCACGGGACAGTGGGCTTTCGGGAACACTGAAGCTTTCTTT
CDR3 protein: CTGQWAFGNTEAFF

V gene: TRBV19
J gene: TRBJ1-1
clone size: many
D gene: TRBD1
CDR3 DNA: TGTGCCAGTAGGAGGACAGGCGGCGGCACTGAAGCTTTCTTT
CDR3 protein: CASRRTGGGTEAFF

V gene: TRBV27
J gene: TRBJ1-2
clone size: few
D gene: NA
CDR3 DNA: TGTGCCAGCAGCCGAGCGGGCAGTTCCACCTATGGCTACACCTTC
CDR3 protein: CASSRAGSSTYGYTF

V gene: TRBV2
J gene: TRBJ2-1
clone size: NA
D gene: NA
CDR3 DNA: TGTGCCAGCTGGCGAGACTCCTACAATGAGCAGTTCTTC
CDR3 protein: CASWRDSYNEQFF

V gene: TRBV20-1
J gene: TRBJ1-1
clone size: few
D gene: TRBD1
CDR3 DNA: TGCAGTGCCACTACAGGGGGTTCGGACACTGAAGCTTTCTTT
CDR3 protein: CSATTGGSDTEAFF

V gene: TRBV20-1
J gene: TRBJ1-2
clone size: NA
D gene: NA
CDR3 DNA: TGCAGTGCTAGATGGGGGGTGTTTGGCTACACCTTC
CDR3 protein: CSARWGVFGYTF

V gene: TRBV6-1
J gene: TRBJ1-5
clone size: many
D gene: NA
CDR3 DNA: TGTGCCAGCAGCCTTTTGTCGAGCAATCAGCCCCAGCATTTT
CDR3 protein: CASSLLSSNQPQHF

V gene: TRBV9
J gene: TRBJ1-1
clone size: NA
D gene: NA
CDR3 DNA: TGTGCCAGCAGCCCGATCTCCAAGACGAACACTGAAGCTTTCTTT
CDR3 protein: CASSPISKTNTEAFF

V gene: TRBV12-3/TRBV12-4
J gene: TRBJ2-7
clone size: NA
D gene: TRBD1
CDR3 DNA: TGTGCCAGCAGTCAGGGGGCGAACGAGCAGTACTTC
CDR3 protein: CASSQGANEQYF

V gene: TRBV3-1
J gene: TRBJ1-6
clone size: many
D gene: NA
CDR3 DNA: TGTGCCAGCAGCCACGGGGTATATAATTCACCCCTCCACTTT
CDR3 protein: CASSHGVYNSPLHF

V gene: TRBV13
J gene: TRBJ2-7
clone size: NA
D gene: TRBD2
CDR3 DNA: TGTGCCAGCAGTGCTAGCGGGACTAGCGGGACCTACGAGCAGTACTTC
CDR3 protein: CASSASGTSGTYEQYF

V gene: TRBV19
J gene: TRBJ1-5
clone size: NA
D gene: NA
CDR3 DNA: TGTGCCAGTTTGTGGGGGCTCGGGAGCAATCAGCCCCAGCATTTT
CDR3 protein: CASLWGLGSNQPQHF

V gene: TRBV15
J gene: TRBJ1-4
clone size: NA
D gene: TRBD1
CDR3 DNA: TGTGCCACCAGCAGAGGCCAGGGGACAGGGAAAAAACTGTTTTTT
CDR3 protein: CATSRGQGTGKKLFF

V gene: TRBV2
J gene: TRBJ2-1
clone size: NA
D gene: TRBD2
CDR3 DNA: TGTGCCAGCAGTGAAGGGGTTGGGACTGCCCCCGGGGGGAAGTTCTTC
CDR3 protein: CASSEGVGTAPGGKFF

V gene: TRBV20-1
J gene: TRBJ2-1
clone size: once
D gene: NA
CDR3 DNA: TGCAGTGCCTCGGTTGAGTTCTTC
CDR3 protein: CSASVEFF

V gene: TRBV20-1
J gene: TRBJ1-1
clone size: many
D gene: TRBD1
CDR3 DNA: TGCAGTGCTAGGGTACAGGGGGTAAACACTGAAGCTTTCTTT
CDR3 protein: CSARVQGVNTEAFF

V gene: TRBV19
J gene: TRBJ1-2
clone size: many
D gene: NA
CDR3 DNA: TGTGCCGCGAAGGGTGCTGGCTACACCTTC
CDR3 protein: CAAKGAGYTF

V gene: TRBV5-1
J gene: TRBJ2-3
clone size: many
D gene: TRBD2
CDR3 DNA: TGCGCCAGCAGCTTGCAAGCGGGAGGCACAGATACGCAGTATTTT
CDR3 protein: CASSLQAGGTDTQYF

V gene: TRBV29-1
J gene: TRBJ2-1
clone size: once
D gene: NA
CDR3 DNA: TGCGGCGTTGTCCCGCGGGGTAGGATAAATGAGCAGTTCTTC
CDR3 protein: CGVVPRGRINEQFF

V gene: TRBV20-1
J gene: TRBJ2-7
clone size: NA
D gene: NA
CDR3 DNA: TGCAGTGCTATCAGGAGTAGCTCCTACGAGCAGTACTTC
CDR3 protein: CSAIRSSSYEQYF

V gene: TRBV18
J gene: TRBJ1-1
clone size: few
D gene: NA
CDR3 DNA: TGTGCCAGCTCACCACGTTCGGGGGTGACTGAAGCTTTCTTT
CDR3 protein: CASSPRSGVTEAFF

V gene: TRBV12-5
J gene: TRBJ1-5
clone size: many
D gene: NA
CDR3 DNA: TGTGCTAGTGGTTACCGGAGCAATCAGCCCCAGCATTTT
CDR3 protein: CASGYRSNQPQHF